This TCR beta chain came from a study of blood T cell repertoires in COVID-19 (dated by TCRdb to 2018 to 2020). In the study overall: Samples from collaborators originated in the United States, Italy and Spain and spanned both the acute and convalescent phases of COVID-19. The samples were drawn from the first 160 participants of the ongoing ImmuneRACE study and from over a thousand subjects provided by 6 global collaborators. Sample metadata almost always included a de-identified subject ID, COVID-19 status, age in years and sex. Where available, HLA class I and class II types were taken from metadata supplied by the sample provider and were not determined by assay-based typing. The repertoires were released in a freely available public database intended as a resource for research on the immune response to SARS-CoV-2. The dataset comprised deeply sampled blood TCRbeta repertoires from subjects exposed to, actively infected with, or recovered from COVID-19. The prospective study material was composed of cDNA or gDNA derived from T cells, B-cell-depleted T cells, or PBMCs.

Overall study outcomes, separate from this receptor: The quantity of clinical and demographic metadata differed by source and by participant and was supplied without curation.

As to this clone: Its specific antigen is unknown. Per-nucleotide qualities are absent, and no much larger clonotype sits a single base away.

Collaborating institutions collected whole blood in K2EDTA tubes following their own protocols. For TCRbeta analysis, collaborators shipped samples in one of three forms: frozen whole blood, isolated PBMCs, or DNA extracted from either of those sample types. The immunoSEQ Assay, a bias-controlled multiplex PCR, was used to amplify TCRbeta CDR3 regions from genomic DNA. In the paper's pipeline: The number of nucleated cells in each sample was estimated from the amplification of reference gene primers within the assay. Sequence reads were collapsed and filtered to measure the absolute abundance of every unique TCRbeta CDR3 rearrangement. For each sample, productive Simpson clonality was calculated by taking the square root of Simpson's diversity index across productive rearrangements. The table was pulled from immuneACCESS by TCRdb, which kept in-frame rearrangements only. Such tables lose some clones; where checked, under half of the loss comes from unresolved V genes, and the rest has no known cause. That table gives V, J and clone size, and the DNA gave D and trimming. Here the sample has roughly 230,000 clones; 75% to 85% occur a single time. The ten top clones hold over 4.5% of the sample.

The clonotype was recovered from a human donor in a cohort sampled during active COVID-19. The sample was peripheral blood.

The nucleotides read TGTGCCATCAGTGGAATGGGCGATGAGCAGTTCTTC. Its protein product is CAISGMGDEQFF. The sequence is built from TRBV10-3 and TRBJ2-1; the D gene cannot be resolved reliably. The CDR3 sequence holds 12 residues, the cysteine and phenylalanine included. The only DNA kept is the CDR3, 36 bases in frame from the first base. V is clipped by 4 bases and J by 8 bases, and the sequence between their germline boundaries is 9 bases long. The germline V gene sets CDR1 to ENHRY and CDR2 to SYGVKD.